This is a list of T cell receptor beta chains from one sample in a study of human versus mouse CDR3 diversity and MHC coevolution. Assay used: immunoSEQ multiplex PCR; TCRdb lists only in-frame clones, some missing. Of about 60,000 clones listed, approximately 94% were seen once; the top ten hold approximately 17%. Material for sequencing was naive CD4+ T cells from blood. The origin of the receptors is a person between 60 and 69 years old in good health. The CDR3 runs from the conserved cysteine through the conserved F or W. A D gene is named only where the DNA matches it firmly. Rows may omit the clone size; those that give it use once, few, many or a size class.

>once|TRBJ1-1|NA|TRBV6-5
TGTGCCGCCGCGGCCCCCTCTCGGTCTGAAGCTTTCTTT
CAAAAPSRSEAFF
>NA|TRBJ2-5|TRBD2|TRBV9
TGTGCCAGCAGCGTTAGCGGGAGCCCCGTGGGGGAGACCCAGTACTTC
CASSVSGSPVGETQYF
>NA|TRBJ1-3|NA|TRBV9
TGTGCCAGCAGCCTTGACACGAGCTCTGGAAACACCATATATTTT
CASSLDTSSGNTIYF
>NA|TRBJ2-2|NA|TRBV6-1
TGTGCCAGCAGTGAAGTTTCAGAAAGCACCGGGGAGCTGTTTTTT
CASSEVSESTGELFF
>NA|TRBJ2-6|TRBD1|TRBV14
TGTGCCAGCAGCCCTCGGACAGGGTCGCCTGGGGCCAACGTCCTGACTTTC
CASSPRTGSPGANVLTF
>NA|TRBJ2-1|NA|TRBV19
TGTGCCAGTAGTATCCGGACCTCGGGGGTGGACCGTTTCTTC
CASSIRTSGVDRFF
>NA|TRBJ2-7|TRBD1|TRBV7-2
TGTGCCAGCAGCTTAGGTAGGGGGCTCTACGAGCAGTACTTC
CASSLGRGLYEQYF
>NA|TRBJ2-7|TRBD1|TRBV27
TGTGCCAGCAGTTTTGGGACAGGATCGAGCTCCTACGAGCAGTACTTC
CASSFGTGSSSYEQYF
>NA|TRBJ2-2|NA|TRBV19
TGTGCCAGTAGTCCGGTGCTACCGAACACCGGGGAGCTGTTTTTT
CASSPVLPNTGELFF
>once|TRBJ1-4|NA|TRBV19
TGTGCCAGTAGGCGGGGGGCCTGGGCTAATGAAAAACTGTTTTTT
CASRRGAWANEKLFF
>once|TRBJ2-7|NA|TRBV5-1
TGCGCCAGCAGAACGGGGTCAGACGTCTACGAGCAGTACTTC
CASRTGSDVYEQYF
>few|TRBJ1-4|NA|TRBV7-9
TGTGCCAGCAGCCCCAGGGCAGATAATGAAAAACTGTTTTTT
CASSPRADNEKLFF
>NA|TRBJ2-1|TRBD2|TRBV14
TGTGCCAGCAGCCACCCCTCGGGACTAGCGCTTTACAATGAGCAGTTCTTC
CASSHPSGLALYNEQFF
>NA|TRBJ2-4|NA|TRBV6-1
TGTGCCAGCAAGGACAGCCTAGCCAAAAACATTCAGTACTTC
CASKDSLAKNIQYF
>NA|TRBJ2-3|NA|TRBV2
TGTGCCAGCAGTACAGGGACAGATACGCAGTATTTT
CASSTGTDTQYF
>NA|TRBJ2-7|TRBD1|TRBV7-3
TGTGCCAGCAGTTCTCCGGACAGGGGAGTTTACGAGCAGTACTTC
CASSSPDRGVYEQYF
>NA|TRBJ2-7|TRBD1|TRBV11-2
TGTGCCAGCAGCTTTGCCGAGGGCCCACAGGGGATAACCTACGAGCAGTACTTC
CASSFAEGPQGITYEQYF
>NA|TRBJ2-5|TRBD1|TRBV28
TGTGCCAGCAGGCCTGGACAGGGCCATTTCCTTTGGCACTTC
CASRPGQGHFLWHF
>NA|TRBJ2-7|NA|TRBV5-1
TGCGCCAGCAGCTTACTGTCGTTAGGAGCCTACGAGCAGTACTTC
CASSLLSLGAYEQYF
>NA|TRBJ1-2|NA|TRBV19
TGTGCCAGTAGTATCGAAATCCAGGGTTACGTATATGGCTACACCTTC
CASSIEIQGYVYGYTF
>NA|TRBJ1-1|TRBD1|TRBV27
TGTGCCAGCAGCAAATACACAGGGGACGGCACTGAAGCTTTCTTT
CASSKYTGDGTEAFF
>NA|TRBJ1-2|TRBD1|TRBV5-5
TGTGCCAGCAGCTTCCGGGACAGGGGCGACTATGGCTACACCTTC
CASSFRDRGDYGYTF
>NA|TRBJ2-5|NA|TRBV11-2
TGTGCCAGCAGCCCGCAGGGTGTGAAGACCCAGTACTTC
CASSPQGVKTQYF
>NA|TRBJ2-3|NA|TRBV10-3
TGTGCCATCGGCAATCTAGCGTCTAGCACAGATACGCAGTATTTT
CAIGNLASSTDTQYF
>NA|TRBJ2-3|NA|TRBV30
TGTGCCTGGACCCCAGGAGGGGATACGCAGTATTTT
CAWTPGGDTQYF
>NA|TRBJ2-1|TRBD2|TRBV5-6
TGTGCCAGCACTAATCGGCTCCAACTAGCGGGAGGCCGAAATGAGCAGTTCTTC
CASTNRLQLAGGRNEQFF
>NA|TRBJ1-4|TRBD1|TRBV7-2
TGTGCCAGCAGCCTAGGACAGGGGGCGGATGAAAAACTGTTTTTT
CASSLGQGADEKLFF
>NA|TRBJ1-4|TRBD1|TRBV19
TGTGCCAGTAGTCCTATTCAAGGGACAGTACCTGAAAAACTGTTTTTT
CASSPIQGTVPEKLFF
>once|TRBJ2-7|TRBD1|TRBV30
TGTGCCTGGAGTGTAGCCGGGACAGGGTCCTACGAGCAGTACTTC
CAWSVAGTGSYEQYF
>NA|TRBJ2-7|NA|TRBV11-2
TGTGCCAGCAGCTTAGATCCGGCGGGGAGCGAGCAGTACTTC
CASSLDPAGSEQYF
>NA|TRBJ1-6|TRBD1|TRBV6-1
TGTGCCGGACAGGACAGGGGAAATTCACCCCTCCACTTT
CAGQDRGNSPLHF
>NA|TRBJ2-7|NA|TRBV6-6
TGTGCCAGCAGTAACCGGGACACCTCCTACGAGCAGTACTTC
CASSNRDTSYEQYF
>NA|TRBJ2-5|NA|TRBV2
TGTGCCAGCAGGACGCAATCTAGTGGAGAGACCCAGTACTTC
CASRTQSSGETQYF
>NA|TRBJ2-3|NA|TRBV7-9
TGTGCCAGCAGCGAGTTGGATACGCAGTATTTT
CASSELDTQYF
>NA|TRBJ2-3|NA|TRBV18
TGTGCCAGCTCACCGGGCGGGACCAGCACAGATACGCAGTATTTT
CASSPGGTSTDTQYF
>NA|TRBJ2-7|TRBD2|TRBV9
TGTGCCAGCAGCGTCCAAGCGGGAGGGGCCTACGAGCAGTACTTC
CASSVQAGGAYEQYF
>NA|TRBJ2-5|TRBD1|TRBV5-1
TGCGCCAGCAGCCTGACAGGGGGCAAAGAGACCCAGTACTTC
CASSLTGGKETQYF
>few|TRBJ1-1|NA|TRBV6-1
TGTGCCAGCAGTGAAAGCGGGTTGCGTGCTTTCTTT
CASSESGLRAFF
>NA|TRBJ2-7|TRBD2|TRBV30
TGTGCCTGGAGTGGTAGCGGGCACGAGCAGTACTTC
CAWSGSGHEQYF
>NA|TRBJ1-5|NA|TRBV6-5
TGTGCCAGCAGCGAATTCCGAGGGGGTCAGCCCCAGCATTTT
CASSEFRGGQPQHF
>NA|TRBJ2-3|TRBD2|TRBV9
TGTGCCAGCAGCGCCGATAGGGAGGGGGATACGCAGTATTTT
CASSADREGDTQYF
>once|TRBJ2-3|NA|TRBV9
TGTGCCAGCAGCTTACGGGTGGATAGCACAGATACGCAGTATTTT
CASSLRVDSTDTQYF
>NA|TRBJ1-5|NA|TRBV7-9
TGTGCCAGCAGCGACGGGACTGGCAATCAGCCCCAGCATTTT
CASSDGTGNQPQHF
>NA|TRBJ2-1|TRBD1|TRBV11-3
TGTGCCAGCAGCCTGGACAGGGGCGCGTACAATGAGCAGTTCTTC
CASSLDRGAYNEQFF
>NA|TRBJ2-1|NA|TRBV6-1
TGTGCCAGCCACAGTTCTCCTTACAATGAGCAGTTCTTC
CASHSSPYNEQFF
>NA|TRBJ2-1|TRBD2|TRBV19
TGTGCCAGTAGTATAGCCGGGACTAGCAGGAATGAGCAGTTCTTC
CASSIAGTSRNEQFF
>NA|TRBJ2-1|TRBD1|TRBV25-1
TGTGCCAGCAGTGGGGGACAGGGAGTGAGGCAGTTCTTC
CASSGGQGVRQFF
>once|TRBJ1-5|NA|TRBV6-1
TGTGCCAGCCGTGGACAGACTAATCAGCCCCAGCATTTT
CASRGQTNQPQHF
>NA|TRBJ1-1|TRBD1|TRBV19
TGTGCCAGTAGGAAGGACAGGTACAACACTGAAGCTTTCTTT
CASRKDRYNTEAFF
>NA|TRBJ1-1|TRBD1|TRBV18
TGTGCCAGCTCCCCCGGACAGGCGAACACTGAAGCTTTCTTT
CASSPGQANTEAFF
>NA|TRBJ2-3|NA|TRBV27
TGTGCCAGCAGTTTAGGACAGAACACAGATACGCAGTATTTT
CASSLGQNTDTQYF
>NA|TRBJ2-7|NA|TRBV7-8
TGTGCCAGCAGCCCCCTCGGACACTACGAGCAGTACTTC
CASSPLGHYEQYF